This entry lists 8 T cell receptor beta chains sequenced from one sample in a study of a mutant IDH1 vaccine in newly diagnosed glioma (dated by TCRdb to the early 2020s). The time point label of this sample denotes: baseline, week 1 (first vaccination visit). According to the study, the label for this sample's treatment or condition signals: pre-vaccination baseline after standard-of-care therapy. The library was made by the immunoSEQ multiplex PCR assay. Held by TCRdb, this immuneACCESS table contains in-frame sequences only and omits some clones. Under half of the omission traces to an unresolved V gene where checked; the cause of the rest is unknown. The sample has roughly 15,000 clones on record, 75% to 90% of them singletons. In total, the top ten clones hold around 10% of the sample. Specimen: PBMCs, collected from a glioma patient treated with radiotherapy, temozolomide or both. These receptors were taken from a woman aged 40 to 50 with glioma. Some clones in this sample may be carry-over from other donors' samples.

The chain has TRBV27 and TRBJ1-2; weak D call: TRBD1 (6 bases). Trimming took off 8 bases at V and 7 bases at J, with 17 bases between the two ends. Per germline, CDR1 MNHEY and CDR2 SMNVEV (reference sequence). The CDR3 covers 13 residues. In nucleotides, the CDR3 is TGTGCCAGCTCTTCGGGGGCGCTCTTTGGCTACACCTTC. Translating it yields CASSSGALFGYTF.

The J gene is TRBJ2-2, the V gene TRBV25-1, with TRBD2 matching over 14 bases. The CDR3 is 17 amino acids. Germline V gene sequence: CDR1 MGHDK, CDR2 SYGVNS. The V and J ends lost 6 bases and 1 base, in that order; junction bases with no gene match: 4. The CDR3 reads CASSVGTSGGNTGELFF. The DNA for the CDR3 is TGTGCCAGCAGCGTGGGGACTAGCGGGGGGAACACCGGGGAGCTGTTTTTT. The full variable domain, in which reference TRBV25-1 and TRBJ2-2 provide the parts outside the CDR3, is EADIYQTPRYLVIGTGKKITLECSQTMGHDKMYWYQQDPGMELHLIHYSYGVNSTEKGDLSSESTVSRIRTEHFPLTLESARPSHTSQYLCASSVGTSGGNTGELFFGEGSRLTVL.

The rearrangement uses TRBV15 and TRBJ2-1; D gene ambiguous. V was shortened by 1 base and J by 4 bases, with 11 bases between the two germline ends. The CDR3 is 15 amino acids. Germline assignment: CDR1 LNHNV and CDR2 YYDKDF (reference sequence). In DNA form, the CDR3 reads TGTGCCACCAGCAGAGTTCCGGACGGATACAATGAGCAGTTCTTC. It yields the protein CATSRVPDGYNEQFF. The full variable domain, rest sourced from reference TRBV15 and TRBJ2-1, is DAMVIQNPRYQVTQFGKPVTLSCSQTLNHNVMYWYQQKSSQAPKLLFHYYDKDFNNEADTPDNFQSRRPNTSFCFLDIRSPGLGDTAMYLCATSRVPDGYNEQFFGPGTRLTVL.

J is TRBJ2-1 and V is TRBV5-6; a possible D gene is TRBD1 (6 bases). The CDR3 consists of 15 residues. CDR1 and CDR2 from the germline V gene are SGHDT and YYEEEE. Deletions cut 1 base from V and 8 bases from J, with 16 bases between. The CDR3 nucleotides read TGTGCCAGCAGCTTGAGGGGGTCGACCTTGGATGAGCAGTTCTTC. Translation: CASSLRGSTLDEQFF.

V and J are TRBV2 and TRBJ2-7, with 8 positions matching TRBD2. CDR1 and CDR2 (germline): SNHLY, FYNNEI. The junction had 7 bases not matched to a gene; V was cut back by 7 bases and J by 5 bases. The CDR3 covers 13 residues. Here the CDR3 DNA reads TGTGCCAGCATAGGACTAGCTCCCCACGAGCAGTACTTC. It codes for CASIGLAPHEQYF.

The gene calls are TRBV25-1 and TRBJ2-1; 8 nucleotides agree with TRBD1. The CDR3 consists of 14 residues. Germline V CDR1 and CDR2: MGHDK, SYGVNS. The J segment lost 7 bases and the V segment lost 7 bases, leaving 9 bases of the junction unmatched. This CDR3 is CASTSGTGWNEQFF. CDR3 coding DNA: TGTGCCAGCACCTCCGGGACAGGTTGGAATGAGCAGTTCTTC. The whole variable domain, filled in from reference TRBV25-1 and TRBJ2-1, reads EADIYQTPRYLVIGTGKKITLECSQTMGHDKMYWYQQDPGMELHLIHYSYGVNSTEKGDLSSESTVSRIRTEHFPLTLESARPSHTSQYLCASTSGTGWNEQFFGPGTRLTVL.

Notes on this clone: The junction shows a germline mismatch at one end, possibly a read error. This sequence joins TRBV5-1 and TRBJ2-5, with TRBD2 matching over 7 bases. CDR1 and CDR2 from the germline V gene are SGHRS and YFSETQ. This CDR3 has 11 residues. CDR3 sequence: CASSSGLELDF. CDR3 sequence (DNA): TGCGCCAGCAGCTCAGGACTAGAGCTAGACTTC.

This rearrangement joins TRBV6-5 to TRBJ1-1; D remains ambiguous. The CDR3 is 14 amino acids. V was shortened by 4 bases and J by 3 bases, with 12 bases between the two germline ends. Germline CDR1 and CDR2: MNHEY and SVGAGI. Here the CDR3 reads CASSSLDGHTEAFF. The CDR3 nucleotides are TGTGCCAGCAGTTCGTTGGACGGTCACACTGAAGCTTTCTTT.